This T cell receptor (beta chain) comes out of a study of blood T cell repertoires in COVID-19. Study summary: Samples taken during acute and convalescent COVID-19 were collected in the United States, Italy and Spain. T cells, B-cell-depleted T cells, or PBMCs supplied cDNA or gDNA.

Original processing notes: Scientists estimated how many nucleated cells there were by amplifying reference gene primers. Profiled with immunoSEQ multiplex PCR; TCRdb holds only in-frame clones, not every one. V and J calls and clone size are as listed in that table; D and trimming were resolved from the DNA. The sample comprises 150,000 to 200,000 clones, roughly 79% of which are singletons, and 15% to 20% rests with the top ten. V lost 3 bases to trimming and J lost 1 base, with 14 bases between them. The CDR3 is 16 residues long. Sequenced sample: peripheral blood. The chain couples TRBV23-1 to TRBJ2-3; D perhaps matches TRBD1 (5 bases). TRBV23-1 counts as an open reading frame of uncertain function. This TCR derives from a man aged 60-69 years with active or convalescent COVID-19. CDR3 sequence (DNA): TGCGCCAGCAGTCAGGGCAGGGCGGAAGGCACAGATACGCAGTATTTT. This codes for CASSQGRAEGTDTQYF.